The next 19 T cell receptor beta chains were all read from a single sample in a study of OX40 agonist ivuxolimab in advanced cancers. Profiled with immunoSEQ multiplex PCR; TCRdb holds only in-frame clones, not every one. Of tens of thousands of clones in the sample, roughly 94% were seen once. The sequences come from CD4+ or CD8+ T cells sorted from blood, collected in a trial of the OX40 agonist ivuxolimab. The receptors originated from an adult with an advanced solid tumor such as melanoma, head and neck, liver or kidney cancer.

The chain joins TRBV19 to TRBJ2-7; 11 nucleotides match TRBD1. The CDR3 extends over 15 amino acids. V lost 5 bases and J lost 4; bases outside the gene matches: 7. Germline V lookup: CDR1 LNHDA, CDR2 SQIVND (reference sequence). The CDR3 protein is CASSPPGQGVYEQYF. As DNA, the CDR3 is TGTGCCAGTAGTCCACCGGGACAGGGGGTTTACGAGCAGTACTTC.

The count of this clone is one. The chain links TRBV5-4 to TRBJ2-7; D is unresolved. Trimming took 3 bases from V and 0 from J, leaving 16 bases between them. The germline V gene encodes CDR1 SGHNT and CDR2 YYREEE (reference sequence). The CDR3 contains 16 residues. CDR3 DNA sequence: TGTGCCAGCAGCTCCCTCATTATTTCGGGCTCCTACGAGCAGTACTTC. This translates into CASSSLIISGSYEQYF.

Turning to this clone: Other DNA sequences from this sample encode an identical CDR3 as well. The chain couples TRBV27 to TRBJ1-1; D is undetermined. The length of the CDR3 is 13 residues. V dropped 2 bases and J dropped 1 base, with 5 bases sitting between them. Germline lookup yields CDR1 MNHEY and CDR2 SMNVEV (reference sequence). This chain's CDR3 is CASSLGGNTEAFF. The CDR3 DNA reads TGTGCCAGCAGTTTAGGAGGGAACACTGAAGCTTTCTTT.

The V gene is TRBV4-2, the J gene TRBJ1-1, with D hard to call. V shed 7 bases and J shed 2 bases, with 5 bases lying between them. The CDR3 extends over 11 amino acids. The V gene's germline CDR1 is LGHNA and CDR2 YNFKEQ. The CDR3 region has the DNA TGTGCCAGCACCTACAACACTGAAGCTTTCTTT. Translation: CASTYNTEAFF.

The V call is TRBV7-9, the J call TRBJ2-1; TRBD1 matches at 7 bases. Germline V gene lookup returns CDR1 SEHNR and CDR2 FQNEAQ (reference sequence). The CDR3 covers 15 residues. V shed 1 base, J shed 2 bases, and the junction held 2 bases outside the gene matches. CDR3 nucleotide sequence: TGTGCCAGCAGCTTAGAGGGGGCCGCCTACAATGAGCAGTTCTTC. Translating it yields CASSLEGAAYNEQFF.

This clone occurred once. V is TRBV5-6 and J is TRBJ2-7, with D tentatively TRBD1 or TRBD2 (5 bases each). The germline CDR1 and CDR2 sequences are SGHDT and YYEEEE. The CDR3 sequence is 14 residues long. The V end lost 3 bases, the J end lost 0 bases, and 10 bases lay between the germline ends. The CDR3 DNA is TGTGCCAGCAGCTCCCGGGACCTCTCCTACGAGCAGTACTTC. Translated, it gives CASSSRDLSYEQYF.

This clone appeared a single time. The rearrangement links TRBV4-3 to TRBJ2-7, with 7 bases matching TRBD1. Germline V gives CDR1 LGHNA, CDR2 YSLEER. Germline trimming cut 1 base from V and 4 bases from J; bases unmatched to any gene: 4. The CDR3 has 14 amino acids. DNA for the CDR3: TGCGCCAGCAGCCAAGGACAGGGACAATACGAGCAGTACTTC. This sequence encodes CASSQGQGQYEQYF.

The V call is TRBV4-3, the J call TRBJ2-3; TRBD2 agrees at 7 bases. The V and J ends lost 3 bases and 7 bases, in that order; junction bases with no gene match: 7. In germline, CDR1 is LGHNA, CDR2 YSLEER. This CDR3 has 14 residues. Here the CDR3 DNA reads TGCGCCAGCAGCCAGACCAGCGGGACTTATACGCAGTATTTT. Its protein product is CASSQTSGTYTQYF.

The chain links TRBV27 to TRBJ2-7; D uncertain. The CDR3 sequence is 14 residues long. Trimming cost V 0 bases and J 3 bases, with 9 bases left between them. Germline CDR1 reads MNHEY; CDR2 reads SMNVEV (reference sequence). The CDR3, as DNA: TGTGCCAGCAGTTTATCAGTTGGTAACTACGAGCAGTACTTC. Protein product: CASSLSVGNYEQYF.

The chain recombines TRBV5-4 with TRBJ2-3; TRBD2 matches at 7 bases. The CDR3 is 18 amino acids. V was clipped by 3 bases and J by 0 bases; unmatched bases: 13. The germline CDR1 and CDR2 sequences are SGHNT and YYREEE (reference sequence). The CDR3 nucleotides read TGTGCCAGCAGCTCGCTAGCGGACACCCCCACTAGCACAGATACGCAGTATTTT. Residues: CASSSLADTPTSTDTQYF.

The chain is built from TRBV6-5 and TRBJ2-7; TRBD2 matches at 9 bases. The ends lost 3 bases at V and 5 bases at J; junction bases unmatched: 5. CDR1 is MNHEY and CDR2 is SVGAGI in the germline V gene. The CDR3 sequence is 14 residues long. Written as DNA, the CDR3 is TGTGCCAGCAGTTATGGCGGGAGGGCCGACGAGCAGTACTTC. Protein: CASSYGGRADEQYF.

V and J are TRBV18 and TRBJ1-4, with 8 bases identical to TRBD1. This CDR3 is built from 14 residues. The J segment lost 8 bases and the V segment lost 6 bases, leaving 8 bases of the junction unmatched. The germline gives CDR1 KGHSH, CDR2 LQKENI. CDR3 loop: CASSAFRDREKLFF. CDR3 bases: TGTGCCAGCTCGGCTTTCCGGGACAGGGAAAAACTGTTTTTT.

The chain links TRBV9 to TRBJ2-7, with D unresolved. V dropped 3 bases and J dropped 3 bases, with 1 base sitting between them. The germline V gene has CDR1 SGDLS and CDR2 YYNGEE. The CDR3 runs to 10 residues. CDR3 in amino acids: CASSGYEQYF. DNA for the CDR3: TGTGCCAGCAGCGGCTACGAGCAGTACTTC. Complete variable domain (other parts from reference TRBV9 and TRBJ2-7): DSGVTQTPKHLITATGQRVTLRCSPRSGDLSVYWYQQSLDQGLQFLIQYYNGEERAKGNILERFSAQQFPDLHSELNLSSLELGDSALYFCASSGYEQYFGPGTRLTVT.

The V gene is TRBV7-6, the J gene TRBJ1-1, with D perhaps TRBD1 (6 bases). CDR1 and CDR2 (germline): SGHVS, FNYEAQ. V lost 6 bases and J 1 base, leaving 12 bases between the germline ends. The CDR3 loop spans 14 amino acids. The CDR3 DNA reads TGTGCCAGCAGTTCAAGGGGGGCGAACACTGAAGCTTTCTTT. Translating gives CASSSRGANTEAFF.

This clone was recorded once. V and J are TRBV12-5 and TRBJ2-1; D is possibly TRBD2 (6 bases). The CDR3 extends over 12 amino acids. V was cut by 7 bases and J by 4 bases, with 8 bases left in between. The germline V gene has CDR1 LGHNT and CDR2 FRNRAP. As DNA, the CDR3 is TGTGCTAGTGACCGGGGGTACAATGAGCAGTTCTTC. This sequence encodes CASDRGYNEQFF.

V is TRBV9 and J is TRBJ2-3; D remains ambiguous. With 0 bases removed from V and 0 bases from J, the gap between germline ends came to 5 bases. Germline CDR1 SGDLS, CDR2 YYNGEE. The CDR3 spans 14 residues. The CDR3 DNA follows: TGTGCCAGCAGCGTAGAAGGCAGCACAGATACGCAGTATTTT. It is translated as CASSVEGSTDTQYF.

The chain has TRBV19 and TRBJ2-3, with 9 bases matching TRBD1. Unmatched junction bases numbered 9, after V lost 2 bases and J lost 3 bases. Germline V gene data show CDR1 as LNHDA and CDR2 as SQIVND (reference sequence). The CDR3 is 17 amino acids. CDR3 in DNA: TGTGCCAGTAGTATAACTTACAGGGGGCGCAGTACAGATACGCAGTATTTT. It codes for CASSITYRGRSTDTQYF.

The chain employs TRBV2 and TRBJ2-5; D might be TRBD1 or TRBD2, each matching 5 bases. The ends were cut back, 6 bases at V and 2 bases at J, with 13 bases in the middle. The CDR3 is 14 amino acids. Germline loops: CDR1 SNHLY, CDR2 FYNNEI. CDR3 region: CASRRDLGQETQYF. CDR3 in DNA: TGTGCCAGCAGGAGGGACCTAGGGCAAGAGACCCAGTACTTC.

This clone was counted a single time. V and J are TRBV2 and TRBJ1-2; 8 positions agree with TRBD1. The ends lost 6 bases at V and 1 base at J; junction bases unmatched: 10. The germline V gene has CDR1 SNHLY and CDR2 FYNNEI. The CDR3 runs 16 residues. This CDR3 is CASSARTGRGNYGYTF. The CDR3 DNA follows: TGTGCCAGCAGCGCCCGGACAGGGCGAGGTAACTATGGCTACACCTTC.